One and the same sample provided the 26 T cell receptor beta chains below, sequenced in a study of regulatory T cells in long-lasting Graves disease (dated by TCRdb to the early 2020s). Receptor amplification or capture employed multiplex PCR. Sequencing relied on an Illumina HiSeq 4000. To build TCR beta libraries, CDR3 regions were amplified by Arm-PCR using iRepertoire HTBI primers. TCRdb cleaned the public reads at Q25 with fastp, built clones with MiXCR and kept in-frame beta chains. Identical CDR3 proteins give one entry, which carries the most common genes and DNA. This sample lists hundreds of thousands of distinct CDR3 sequences; approximately 16% were detected once. Jointly, the top ten make up 20% to 30% of the sample. The meaning of the sample's time point label: newly diagnosed GD, antithyroid drugs for less than 3 months. RNA was extracted from PBMCs in TRIzol for both TCR sequencing and RNA sequencing.

Another study also made use of these data, one on T cells in Graves' hyperthyroidism and ophthalmopathy.

The specimen was peripheral blood mononuclear cells (PBMCs), collected at new diagnosis, from a patient treated with antithyroid drugs. These receptors were obtained from a woman aged 40-65 years with Graves disease. Donor details come from another sample of the same person, matched by shared clones.

This clonotype was seen ten or more times. The chain employs TRBV20-1 and TRBJ2-3; 7 positions agree with TRBD2. The CDR3 length is 14 residues. The V gene end was trimmed by 4 bases and the J gene end by 4 bases; junction bases not matched to a gene: 8. Germline CDR1 and CDR2: DFQATT and SNEGSKA (reference sequence). The CDR3 sequence: CSATETSPADTQYF. The DNA of the CDR3 is TGCAGTGCTACCGAGACTAGCCCCGCAGATACGCAGTATTTT.

This clonotype was counted a single time. A read error may be the cause here, since a much bigger clone is one base away. CDR3 in DNA: TGTGCCAGCAGCGCAGACAGGGGAAGCTCCTACAATGAGCAGTTCTTC. It is translated as CASSADRGSSYNEQFF. This sequence joins TRBV11-1 and TRBJ2-1, with 8 bases lining up with TRBD1. Trimming removed 5 bases from V and 0 bases from J; junction bases left unmatched: 6. CDR1 is SGHAT, CDR2 FQDESV, per germline (reference sequence). The CDR3 length is 16 residues.

This clonotype was recorded at least ten times. CDR3 coding DNA: TGTGCCTGGAGTCCGATCGGTGAAGAGACCCAGTACTTC. It translates to CAWSPIGEETQYF. The chain uses TRBV30 and TRBJ2-5; D not certain. V shed 2 bases and J shed 3 bases, with 10 bases lying between them. The CDR3 extends over 13 amino acids. Germline values: CDR1 GTSNPN, CDR2 SVGIG (reference sequence).

This clonotype was seen ten or more times. V gene TRBV2 combines with J gene TRBJ2-5, with D tentatively TRBD2 (5 bases). V was pared by 7 bases and J by 5 bases, with 14 bases between. This CDR3 contains 13 residues. Germline assignment: CDR1 SNHLY and CDR2 FYNNEI. In DNA form, the CDR3 reads TGTGCCAGCACGACCTTCTCGGGGGAGACCCAGTACTTC. It yields the protein CASTTFSGETQYF.

V is TRBV11-2 and J is TRBJ2-2; 10 bases align to TRBD1. This CDR3 has 17 amino acids. Germline V gene sequence: CDR1 SGHAT, CDR2 FQNNGV. The ends lost 5 bases at V and 2 bases at J; junction bases unmatched: 8. This CDR3 is CASSTLTGGANTGELFF. The CDR3 DNA sequence: TGTGCCAGCAGCACTCTGACAGGGGGCGCAAACACCGGGGAGCTGTTTTTT. Together with reference TRBV11-2 and TRBJ2-2, the CDR3 gives the full variable domain: EAGVAQSPRYKIIEKRQSVAFWCNPISGHATLYWYQQILGQGPKLLIQFQNNGVVDDSQLPKDRFSAERLKGVDSTLKIQPAKLEDSAVYLCASSTLTGGANTGELFFGEGSRLTVL.

About this clonotype itself: A much larger clone is a single base away; this may be a read error. The genes are TRBV28 and TRBJ2-3; weak D call: TRBD2 (5 bases). The DNA matches TRBJ2-7 better at its end, which makes the J call doubtful. The CDR3 length is 15 residues. Looked up from germline, CDR1 is MDHEN and CDR2 is SYDVKM. The CDR3 DNA reads TGTGCCAGCAGTTTTACGGCAGCAGGCGGGCGGGAGCAGTACTTC. This translates into CASSFTAAGGREQYF.

In this sample, this clonotype turned up many times. The chain combines TRBV12-3 or TRBV12-4 with TRBJ1-5; D might be TRBD1 (5 bases). This CDR3 region has 13 residues. V lost 5 bases and J 7 bases, leaving 12 bases between the germline ends. The CDR3 DNA is TGTGCCAGCAGTCCTTCAGGGCTCCAGCCCCAGCATTTT. Translated, it gives CASSPSGLQPQHF.

This chain uses TRBV24-1 with TRBJ1-5, with a possible D match to TRBD1 (5 bases). Trimming stripped 0 bases from V and 7 bases from J, with 18 bases between. The CDR3 spans 17 residues. Germline V CDR1 and CDR2: KGHDR, SFDVKD. The CDR3 sequence is CATSDLGGGDIGQPQHF. CDR3 DNA sequence: TGTGCCACCAGTGATTTGGGGGGAGGGGATATCGGACAGCCCCAGCATTTT.

This clonotype was detected ten times or more. The V call is TRBV28, the J call TRBJ2-5; D tentatively reads TRBD1 or TRBD2 (5 bases each). Germline lookup yields CDR1 MDHEN and CDR2 SYDVKM. The V end was cut by 5 bases, the J end by 3 bases, with 22 bases between. This CDR3 has 17 residues. CDR3 loop: CASSPSPPRDQEETQYF. CDR3 nucleotide sequence: TGTGCCAGCAGTCCAAGCCCTCCCAGGGACCAGGAAGAGACCCAGTACTTC.

The rearrangement links TRBV20-1 to TRBJ2-7, with 13 positions matching TRBD2. CDR1 DFQATT and CDR2 SNEGSKA come from the germline V gene (reference sequence). Germline trimming cut 5 bases from V and 2 bases from J; bases unmatched to any gene: 3. The CDR3 loop spans 14 amino acids. In DNA form, the CDR3 reads TGCAGTGCTTCACTAGCGGGAGGGACCTACGAGCAGTACTTC. Encoded protein: CSASLAGGTYEQYF.

This clonotype was observed many times. The chain employs TRBV11-2 and TRBJ2-7, with 10 positions matching TRBD2. V shed 3 bases and J 7 bases; nucleotides not matched to a gene: 6. The CDR3 loop spans 14 amino acids. The V gene's germline CDR1 is SGHAT and CDR2 FQNNGV. CDR3 region: CASSLPSGGLEQYF. The DNA for the CDR3 is TGTGCCAGCAGCTTGCCTAGCGGGGGCTTAGAGCAGTACTTC.

This clonotype was seen ten or more times. This chain connects TRBV12-3 or TRBV12-4 to TRBJ2-4; D unclear. The V end lost 5 bases, the J end lost 0 bases, and 11 bases lay between the germline ends. This CDR3 region has 15 residues. The CDR3 region is CASSLSSRAKNIQYF. Here the CDR3 DNA reads TGTGCCAGCAGTCTGAGCTCACGAGCCAAAAACATTCAGTACTTC.

The table lists this clonotype with a few counts. The V call is TRBV4-1, the J call TRBJ1-6, with 7 positions matching TRBD1. The trim removed 0 bases at V and 7 bases at J, leaving 6 bases unmatched. This CDR3 region has 16 residues. Germline CDR1 and CDR2: MGHRA and YSYEKL. The CDR3 spells CASSQDRRTGNSPLHF. CDR3 DNA sequence: TGCGCCAGCAGCCAAGACCGACGGACAGGCAATTCACCCCTCCACTTT.

This clonotype was found a few times. The V gene is TRBV6-1, the J gene TRBJ2-7; D uncertain. Trimming removed 7 bases at V and 0 bases at J, with 13 bases between. Germline lookup yields CDR1 MNHNS and CDR2 SASEGT. There are 14 residues in the CDR3. The CDR3 reads CASNQFESSYEQYF. The CDR3 DNA is TGTGCCAGCAACCAGTTTGAAAGCTCCTACGAGCAGTACTTC.

The chain has TRBV19 and TRBJ1-2; a weak D match, TRBD1 (5 bases). V lost 4 bases, J lost 7 bases, and 13 bases lay in between. The CDR3 loop spans 13 amino acids. CDR1 is LNHDA, CDR2 SQIVND, per germline (reference sequence). The CDR3 bases are TGTGCCAGTAGTACCTGGGGAGGGGTTGGCTACACCTTC. Protein sequence: CASSTWGGVGYTF.

This clonotype was seen ten or more times. V usage is TRBV11-2 and J usage is TRBJ1-1; TRBD1 might be the D (5 bases). V gave up 1 base and J gave up 5 bases, with 14 bases separating them. CDR1 is SGHAT, CDR2 FQNNGV, per germline. This CDR3 is 15 amino acids long. CDR3 sequence (DNA): TGTGCCAGCAGCTTAGGTTCGGCAGGGAGGACTGAAGCTTTCTTT. Amino acid sequence: CASSLGSAGRTEAFF.

The rearrangement joins TRBV10-1 to TRBJ2-1; the D gene could be TRBD1 or TRBD2 (5 bases each). CDR1 and CDR2 from the germline V gene are WNHNN and SYGVQD (reference sequence). The CDR3 consists of 13 residues. V lost 5 bases, J lost 8 bases, and 13 bases lay in between. The CDR3 DNA sequence: TGCGCCAGCAGTCCTGGGACGCCCGATGAGCAGTTCTTC. Protein product: CASSPGTPDEQFF.

This clonotype was recorded at least ten times. This chain joins TRBV2 and TRBJ1-6, with no clear D. In germline, CDR1 is SNHLY, CDR2 FYNNEI. V gave up 4 bases and J gave up 10 bases, with 11 bases separating them. The CDR3 consists of 13 residues. CDR3 bases: TGTGCCAGCAGTGGTCTGGACGGCTCACCCCTCCACTTT. This gives the protein CASSGLDGSPLHF.

This clonotype was seen ten or more times. The chain uses TRBV12-3 or TRBV12-4 and TRBJ1-1; D remains ambiguous. Trimming left V 1 base short and J 6 bases short, with 18 bases between. The CDR3 totals 16 residues. The CDR3 nucleotides read TGTGCCAGCAGTTTAGACGTGGGAAGTTGGGCTGCTGAAGCTTTCTTT. This sequence encodes CASSLDVGSWAAEAFF.

A note on this clonotype: A much larger clonotype is one base distant, so this may be a read error. The J gene is TRBJ1-2, the V gene TRBV13; 8 bases are shared with TRBD1. The CDR3 runs 15 residues. Trimming removed 3 bases from V and 6 bases from J; junction bases left unmatched: 9. Germline CDR1 PRHDT, CDR2 FYEKMQ (reference sequence). The CDR3 protein is CASSFFRDRIDGYTF. CDR3 DNA sequence: TGTGCCAGCAGCTTTTTCCGGGACAGGATCGATGGCTACACCTTC.

The rearrangement joins TRBV6-1 to TRBJ2-7; TRBD2 aligns across 8 bases. The germline V gene encodes CDR1 MNHNS and CDR2 SASEGT. Germline trimming cut 5 bases from V and 2 bases from J; bases unmatched to any gene: 5. This CDR3 spans 14 amino acids. The CDR3, as DNA: TGTGCCAGCAGTCGAGCGGGGGCGGCCTACGAGCAGTACTTC. Its translation is CASSRAGAAYEQYF.

This clonotype was recorded at least ten times. The rearrangement links TRBV5-1 to TRBJ2-7; 8 bases agree with TRBD1. V was clipped by 5 bases and J by 5 bases; unmatched bases: 9. CDR1 and CDR2 from the germline V gene are SGHRS and YFSETQ. The CDR3 runs 14 residues. CDR3 sequence: CASSSADRGDEQYF. The CDR3 DNA reads as TGCGCCAGCAGTTCCGCAGACAGGGGCGACGAGCAGTACTTC.

Many counts were recorded for this clonotype. V usage is TRBV12-3 or TRBV12-4 and J usage is TRBJ2-7; unclear D gene. The CDR3 sequence is 13 residues long. The V end lost 3 bases, the J end lost 2 bases, and 8 bases lay between the germline ends. CDR3 loop: CASSFDGTYEQYF. DNA of the CDR3: TGTGCCAGCAGTTTCGACGGCACCTACGAGCAGTACTTC.

V gene TRBV6-9 combines with J gene TRBJ2-5, with D hard to call. Germline CDR1 MNHGY, CDR2 SVAAGI. The CDR3 has 14 amino acids. The V gene lost 1 base and the J gene lost 4 bases, with 10 bases spanning the gap. The CDR3 DNA is TGTGCCAGCAGTTATTTGGGCTGGGGAGAGACCCAGTACTTC. Its protein product is CASSYLGWGETQYF.

This clonotype has at least ten counts. The rearrangement joins TRBV2 to TRBJ2-5, with D possibly TRBD2 on 5 matching bases. V was pared by 5 bases and J by 4 bases, with 14 bases between. The CDR3 consists of 14 residues. CDR1 is SNHLY and CDR2 is FYNNEI in the germline V gene. CDR3 loop: CASSPHKGRETQYF. For the CDR3, the DNA is TGTGCCAGCAGTCCTCATAAAGGGAGAGAGACCCAGTACTTC.

The chain links TRBV7-2 to TRBJ1-1; D is uncertain. This CDR3 has 13 amino acids. Germline V lookup: CDR1 SGHTA, CDR2 FQGNSA. Trimming removed 3 bases from V and 4 bases from J, with 9 bases in between. The CDR3 DNA reads as TGTGCCAGCAGCTTCCTCATTGGCACTGAAGCTTTCTTT. It codes for CASSFLIGTEAFF.